This T cell receptor beta chain comes out of a study of shared clonotypes between healthy human individuals. Looking at the study overall: Donors consisted of two women and a few men between 18 and 49.

Overall study findings and caveats: Non-shared clonotypes were found to have lower generation probabilities than the clonotypes that were shared by all four of the sorted-subset donors. Researchers sampled only blood; tissue repertoires likely differ.

Turning to this clone: Its target is unknown.

The V end lost 6 bases, the J end lost 11 bases, and 19 bases lay between the germline ends. This CDR3 region has 13 residues. The germline CDR1 and CDR2 sequences are MNHEY and SVGAGI. Assay used: immunoSEQ multiplex PCR; TCRdb lists only in-frame clones, some missing. This repertoire shows some 2,400,000 clones, around 95% found once; its top ten account for approximately 0.13%. This TCR was recovered from a man aged 18 to 30 in good health. The rearrangement links TRBV6-5 to TRBJ1-1, with D hard to call. Sequencing was performed on naive CD4+ T cells sorted from blood. Regarding subset: CD45RA+ positively selected. This chain's CDR3 is CASSLPDGRYAFF. Here the CDR3 DNA reads TGTGCCAGCAGCTTGCCTGATGGCAGATATGCTTTCTTT.